This TCR beta chain is from a study of blood T cell repertoires in COVID-19. About the research overall: The origin of the acute and convalescent COVID-19 samples was the United States, Italy and Spain. T cells, B-cell-depleted T cells, or PBMCs provided the cDNA or gDNA that served as material.

Participants were aged roughly 18 to 90 years, lived in 25 or so US areas, and enrolled virtually. The study assigned cohorts using participant-reported clinical history. Produced via immunoSEQ multiplex PCR; TCRdb's table is partial and in-frame only. The sample has a few hundred thousand clones, 80% to 90% seen once. V lost 4 bases and J lost 3, with 19 bases in between. CDR1 and CDR2 (germline): SEHNR, FQNEAQ (reference sequence). CDR3 length equals 16 residues. The sequence came from a woman aged 40 to 55 who had been exposed to COVID-19. Material for sequencing was PBMCs or T cells enriched from blood (not recorded which). This chain joins TRBV7-9 and TRBJ2-7, with D possibly matching TRBD2 (6 bases). The CDR3: CASSSIYAGSNYEQYF. The CDR3, as DNA: TGTGCCAGCAGCTCCATCTACGCGGGATCGAACTACGAGCAGTACTTC.